This note documents a single T cell receptor beta chain sequence. Germline V gene sequence: CDR1 SGDLS, CDR2 YYNGEE. V was pared by 5 bases and J by 3 bases, with 11 bases between. This CDR3 has 14 amino acids. Those enrolled in Seattle joined during active infection and were followed longitudinally afterward. These data come from a study of blood T cell repertoires in COVID-19. The wider study: From the United States, Italy and Spain came samples of acute and convalescent COVID-19. Sample material is recorded as cDNA or gDNA derived from T cells, B-cell-depleted T cells, or PBMCs.

Per the study methods: Estimation of nucleated cell counts was performed using reference gene primer amplification. This table comes from immunoSEQ multiplex PCR, and its TCRdb copy is limited to in-frame clones, with some not included. Clonal size and the V and J genes are those of that table, whereas D and trimming came from the DNA. The sample lists over 150,000 clones; around 94% were seen once. This chain connects TRBV9 to TRBJ2-2; no firm D call. This TCR was sampled from a man younger than 40 with COVID-19, enrolled during active disease. Sequenced sample: peripheral blood. CDR3: CASRFNRDTGELFF. CDR3 bases: TGTGCCAGCAGATTTAACCGGGACACCGGGGAGCTGTTTTTT.